The rows below give T cell receptor beta chains drawn from one sample of a study of shared clonotypes between healthy human individuals. The repertoire was sequenced with immunoSEQ multiplex PCR; TCRdb's copy has only in-frame clones and lacks some. The data contain over 1.5 million clones, around 98% of them seen just once; the ten biggest clones take up less than 0.55%. Specimen: naive CD4+ T cells sorted from blood. Source of these receptors: a man between 25 and 39 years old in good health. Each CDR3 is given with its conserved first and last residue. A D gene is named only where the DNA matches it firmly. A row's size may be missing; if present it is once, few, many or a size class.

len	j_gene	abundance	v_gene	d_gene	CDR3nt	CDR3aa
13	TRBJ2-1	NA	TRBV5-4	NA	TGTGCCAGCGTCGGGAGCTCCTACAATGAGCAGTTCTTC	CASVGSSYNEQFF
15	TRBJ1-3	NA	TRBV13	NA	TGTGCCAGCAGCTTATCCAGGTACTCTGGAAACACCATATATTTT	CASSLSRYSGNTIYF
15	TRBJ1-3	once	TRBV18	NA	TGTGCCAGCTCACCCGCGGGCCCCCGACGGGACACCATATATTTT	CASSPAGPRRDTIYF
14	TRBJ2-3	once	TRBV4-1	NA	TGCGCCAGCAGCCAAGATCGGTCCACAGATACGCAGTATTTT	CASSQDRSTDTQYF
16	TRBJ2-2	NA	TRBV5-1	TRBD2	TGCGCCAGCAGCTTCCGGACTAGCGGGAGTTCTGGGGAGCTGTTTTTT	CASSFRTSGSSGELFF
15	TRBJ2-5	NA	TRBV10-3	NA	TGTGCCATCAGTGACGGAGCGGTGGGCCAAGAGACCCAGTACTTC	CAISDGAVGQETQYF
16	TRBJ2-3	NA	TRBV2	NA	TGTGCCAGCAGTGAAATAGGCGGGACAAAAACAGATACGCAGTATTTT	CASSEIGGTKTDTQYF
14	TRBJ1-2	NA	TRBV2	NA	TGTGCCAGCAGTGAGGGCGGGGCGTGGAACGGCTACACCTTC	CASSEGGAWNGYTF
16	TRBJ2-7	NA	TRBV5-1	NA	TGCGCCAGCAGCTTGGCCCGACGGGGCACCTCCTACGAGCAGTACTTC	CASSLARRGTSYEQYF
16	TRBJ2-1	NA	TRBV6-5	NA	TGTGCCAGCAGTTACTCGCGAAGCGGAGCCTACAATGAGCAGTTCTTC	CASSYSRSGAYNEQFF
13	TRBJ2-7	NA	TRBV29-1	NA	TGCAGCGTTGATGAGGGTGGGTCCTACGAGCAGTACTTC	CSVDEGGSYEQYF
15	TRBJ2-7	NA	TRBV11-3	TRBD1	TGTGCCAGCAGCCTCGGACAGGGGAGGACCTACGAGCAGTACTTC	CASSLGQGRTYEQYF
14	TRBJ2-5	NA	TRBV5-1	NA	TGCGCCAGCAGCTTGGGTCAGGCAATAGAGACCCAGTACTTC	CASSLGQAIETQYF
11	TRBJ2-7	NA	TRBV5-6	NA	TGTGCCAGCAGCTCGCCGGACGAGCAGTACTTC	CASSSPDEQYF
15	TRBJ2-7	NA	TRBV11-2	TRBD2	TGTGCCAGCAGCCTAGCGGCGGGATTCGCCTACGAGCAGTACTTC	CASSLAAGFAYEQYF
14	TRBJ2-1	once	TRBV10-3	NA	TGTGCCATCAAGACCGCAGGGAGGATGAATGAGCAGTTCTTC	CAIKTAGRMNEQFF
14	TRBJ2-1	NA	TRBV6-6	NA	TGTGCCAGCAGTCCAGGGGGAGGTGCGGGAGAGCAGTTCTTC	CASSPGGGAGEQFF
17	TRBJ2-1	NA	TRBV18	TRBD1	TGTGCCAGCTCAACACTTGGGACAGGGAAAAAATACAATGAGCAGTTCTTC	CASSTLGTGKKYNEQFF
14	TRBJ2-1	NA	TRBV4-1	NA	TGCGCCAGCAGCCCCCTGATGCTGCGGAATGAGCAGTTCTTC	CASSPLMLRNEQFF
15	TRBJ2-1	NA	TRBV5-4	TRBD2	TGTGCCAGCAGCTTTAGCGGGACTCCCTTCAATGAGCAGTTCTTC	CASSFSGTPFNEQFF
14	TRBJ2-1	NA	TRBV7-6	NA	TGTGCCAGCAGCTTATGGGAAAGTGACAATGAGCAGTTCTTC	CASSLWESDNEQFF
15	TRBJ2-1	NA	TRBV28	TRBD1	TGTGCCAGCAGTACTTGGACAGGGGACTACAATGAGCAGTTCTTC	CASSTWTGDYNEQFF
16	TRBJ2-4	NA	TRBV9	NA	TGTGCCAGCAGCGTAGAAATTGATGCGACCAAAAACATTCAGTACTTC	CASSVEIDATKNIQYF
15	TRBJ2-3	NA	TRBV5-5	NA	TGTGCCAGCAGCGCCGACTGGCGGAACACAGATACGCAGTATTTT	CASSADWRNTDTQYF
19	TRBJ1-1	once	TRBV18	NA	TGTGCCAGCTCACACTTGACGGCCAGGGTGGAAAGTCCGAACACTGAAGCTTTCTTT	CASSHLTARVESPNTEAFF
17	TRBJ2-3	NA	TRBV5-4	TRBD2	TGTGCCAGCAGCGAAGAACTAGCGGATTCTTTCACAGATACGCAGTATTTT	CASSEELADSFTDTQYF
15	TRBJ1-4	once	TRBV7-9	TRBD1	TGTGCCAGCAGCTTCGGACAGGGCAGGAATGAAAAACTGTTTTTT	CASSFGQGRNEKLFF
16	TRBJ2-7	NA	TRBV28	NA	TGTGCCAGCAGTCCGAGGAGTTCAGGGCTTCGGTACGAGCAGTACTTC	CASSPRSSGLRYEQYF
13	TRBJ1-4	NA	TRBV18	NA	TGTGCCAGCTCGGGGCAGCTTAATGAAAAACTGTTTTTT	CASSGQLNEKLFF
15	TRBJ2-1	NA	TRBV5-1	TRBD2	TGCGCCAGCACGTTTGTAGCGGGATTGTACAATGAGCAGTTCTTC	CASTFVAGLYNEQFF
12	TRBJ2-7	NA	TRBV2	NA	TGTGCCAACAGTGGGGATGACTACGAGCAGTACTTC	CANSGDDYEQYF
14	TRBJ2-7	NA	TRBV10-2	TRBD2	TGCGCCAGCAGTCAAGGACTAGAAGTCCACGAGCAGTACTTC	CASSQGLEVHEQYF
15	TRBJ1-4	once	TRBV10-3	TRBD1	TGTGCCACGGGCCCCAAAGGGGGCGACGGGGAAAAACTGTTTTTT	CATGPKGGDGEKLFF
15	TRBJ1-1	NA	TRBV28	TRBD1	TGTGCCAGCAGTTTAGGGGGACAGTACCACACTGAAGCTTTCTTT	CASSLGGQYHTEAFF
16	TRBJ2-1	NA	TRBV18	TRBD2	TGTGCCAGCTCACCAGTCCCGGGACTAGCGCGAAATGAGCAGTTCTTC	CASSPVPGLARNEQFF
15	TRBJ1-5	NA	TRBV18	NA	TGTGCCAGCTCACCTTTGACAGGTGGGACTCAGCCCCAGCATTTT	CASSPLTGGTQPQHF
16	TRBJ2-1	NA	TRBV6-5	TRBD2	TGTGCCAGCAGTTCCTTGGGACTAGCGGGACCCAATGAGCAGTTCTTC	CASSSLGLAGPNEQFF
12	TRBJ2-7	NA	TRBV7-2	NA	TGTGCCAGCAGCCGGGACGTCTACGAGCAGTACTTC	CASSRDVYEQYF